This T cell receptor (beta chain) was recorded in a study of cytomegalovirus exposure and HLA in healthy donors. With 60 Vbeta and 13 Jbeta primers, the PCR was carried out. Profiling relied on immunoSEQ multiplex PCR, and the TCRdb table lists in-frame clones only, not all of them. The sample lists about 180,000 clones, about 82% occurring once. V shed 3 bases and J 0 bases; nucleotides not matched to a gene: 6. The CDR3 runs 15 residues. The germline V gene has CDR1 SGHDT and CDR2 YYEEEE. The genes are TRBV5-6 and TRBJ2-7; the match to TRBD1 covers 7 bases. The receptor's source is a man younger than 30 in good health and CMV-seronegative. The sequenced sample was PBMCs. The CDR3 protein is CASSWTTGSSYEQYF. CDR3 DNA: TGTGCCAGCAGCTGGACGACAGGGAGCTCCTACGAGCAGTACTTC.